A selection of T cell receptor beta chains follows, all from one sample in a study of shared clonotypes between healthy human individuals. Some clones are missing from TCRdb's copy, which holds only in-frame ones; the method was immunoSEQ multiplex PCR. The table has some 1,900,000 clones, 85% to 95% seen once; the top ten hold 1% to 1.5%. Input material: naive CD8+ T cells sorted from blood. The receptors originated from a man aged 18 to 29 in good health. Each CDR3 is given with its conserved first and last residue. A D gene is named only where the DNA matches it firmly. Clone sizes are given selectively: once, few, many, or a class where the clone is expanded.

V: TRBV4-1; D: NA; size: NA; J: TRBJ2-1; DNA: TGCGCCAGCAGCCAGGGCTTTAGCGGATCCTACAATGAGCAGTTCTTC; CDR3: CASSQGFSGSYNEQFF
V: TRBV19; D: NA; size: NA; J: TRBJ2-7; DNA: TGTGCCAGTAGTATAGATCCTTCCGGGGCCGACGAGCAGTACTTC; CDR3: CASSIDPSGADEQYF
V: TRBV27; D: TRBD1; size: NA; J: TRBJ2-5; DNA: TGTGCCAGCAGTGACAGGGTGTCGGAGACCCAGTACTTC; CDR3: CASSDRVSETQYF
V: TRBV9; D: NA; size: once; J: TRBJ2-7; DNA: TGTGCCAGCAGCGACGGGACGGTCTACGAGCAGTACTTC; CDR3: CASSDGTVYEQYF
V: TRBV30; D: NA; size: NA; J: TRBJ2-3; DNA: TGTGCCTGGAGTAGGACGCACACAGATACGCAGTATTTT; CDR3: CAWSRTHTDTQYF
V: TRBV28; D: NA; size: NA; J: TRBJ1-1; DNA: TGTGCCAGCAGTTTATCCGGAACGAACACTGAAGCTTTCTTT; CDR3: CASSLSGTNTEAFF
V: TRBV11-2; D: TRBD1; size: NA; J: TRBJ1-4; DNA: TGTGCCAGCAGAGCAGGGGGCGGTGAAAAACTGTTTTTT; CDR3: CASRAGGGEKLFF
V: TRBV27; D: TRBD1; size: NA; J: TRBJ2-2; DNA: TGTGCCAGCAGTCCCGGACAGGTTTTGAACACCGGGGAGCTGTTTTTT; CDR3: CASSPGQVLNTGELFF
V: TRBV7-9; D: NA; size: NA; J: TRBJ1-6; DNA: TGTGCCAGCAGCTTAATTCACGGCAATTCACCCCTCCACTTT; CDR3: CASSLIHGNSPLHF
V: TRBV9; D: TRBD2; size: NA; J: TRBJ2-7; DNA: TGTGCCAGCAGCGCGACTAGCGGGAGTTCCTACGAGCAGTACTTC; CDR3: CASSATSGSSYEQYF
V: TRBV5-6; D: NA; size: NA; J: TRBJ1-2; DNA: TGTGCCAGCAGCGCCGGACCGGCCACGGGTGGCTACACCTTC; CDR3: CASSAGPATGGYTF
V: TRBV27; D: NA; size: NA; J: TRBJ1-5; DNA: TGTGCCAGCAGGCTGGGGAGCAATCAGCCCCAGCATTTT; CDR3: CASRLGSNQPQHF
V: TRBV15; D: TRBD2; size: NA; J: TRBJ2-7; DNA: TGTGCCATCTCGACTAGCGTCTCCTACGAGCAGTACTTC; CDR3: CAISTSVSYEQYF
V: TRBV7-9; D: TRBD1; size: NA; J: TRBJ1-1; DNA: TGTGCCAGCAGCCCCACGACGACAGGGGGAAATGAAGCTTTCTTT; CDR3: CASSPTTTGGNEAFF
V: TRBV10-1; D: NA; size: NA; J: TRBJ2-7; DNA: TGCGCCAGCAGTCCGGGACTGGGGTACGAGCAGTACTTC; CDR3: CASSPGLGYEQYF
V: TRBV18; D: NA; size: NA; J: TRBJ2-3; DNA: TGTGCCAGCTCACCACCTCGCTCAGATACGCAGTATTTT; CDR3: CASSPPRSDTQYF
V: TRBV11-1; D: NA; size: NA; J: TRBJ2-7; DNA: TGTGCCAGCAGCTTAAGAGGGAACCCCTACGAGCAGTACTTC; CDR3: CASSLRGNPYEQYF
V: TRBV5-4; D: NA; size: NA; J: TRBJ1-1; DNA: TGTGCCAGCAGCACAGGACCGGGGGACACTGAAGCTTTCTTT; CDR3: CASSTGPGDTEAFF
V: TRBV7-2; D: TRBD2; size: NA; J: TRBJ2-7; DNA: TGTGCCAGCAGCCTCGGGACTAGCGGGTTCTACGAGCAGTACTTC; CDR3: CASSLGTSGFYEQYF
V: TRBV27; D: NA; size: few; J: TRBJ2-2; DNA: TGTGCCAGCAGTTTATTGGGGGGCACCGGGGAGCTGTTTTTT; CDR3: CASSLLGGTGELFF
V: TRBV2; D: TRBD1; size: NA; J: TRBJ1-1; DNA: TGTGCCAGCAGCCTGGACAGGCCTGAAGCTTTCTTT; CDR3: CASSLDRPEAFF
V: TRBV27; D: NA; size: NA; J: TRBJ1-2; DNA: TGTGCCAGCAGTTTCCTTGCAGGGACAAATTATGGCTACACCTTC; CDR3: CASSFLAGTNYGYTF
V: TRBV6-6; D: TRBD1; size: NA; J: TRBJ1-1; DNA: TGTGCCAGCAGTAACAGGGGGCTGAACACTGAAGCTTTCTTT; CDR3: CASSNRGLNTEAFF
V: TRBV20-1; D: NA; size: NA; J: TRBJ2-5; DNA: TGCAGTGCCCTGGACGAGGAGACCCAGTACTTC; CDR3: CSALDEETQYF
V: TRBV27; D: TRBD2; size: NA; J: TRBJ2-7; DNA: TGTGCCAGCAGTTGGACTAGCGGGGGCTACGAGCAGTACTTC; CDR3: CASSWTSGGYEQYF
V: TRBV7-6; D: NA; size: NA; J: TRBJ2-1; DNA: TGTGCCAGCAGCCTAGTAATGTCGGACCCCGTGTTCTTC; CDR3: CASSLVMSDPVFF
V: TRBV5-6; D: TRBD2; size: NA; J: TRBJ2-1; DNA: TGTGCCAGCAGCTTAGCGGGAGAGGGGTCCTACAATGAGCAGTTCTTC; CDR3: CASSLAGEGSYNEQFF
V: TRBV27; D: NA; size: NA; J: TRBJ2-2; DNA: TGTGCCAGCAGCCCTTTACAGGAGCCCGGGGAGCTGTTTTTT; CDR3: CASSPLQEPGELFF
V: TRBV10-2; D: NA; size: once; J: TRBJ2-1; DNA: TGCGCCAGCAGTGAAGTCACAGTCCACCCTCAGTTCTTC; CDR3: CASSEVTVHPQFF
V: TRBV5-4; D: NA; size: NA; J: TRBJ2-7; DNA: TGTGCCAGCAGCGGAGCCGGGACTGCCCTCCCCAGCTACGAGCAGTACTTC; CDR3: CASSGAGTALPSYEQYF
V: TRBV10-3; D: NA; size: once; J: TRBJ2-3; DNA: TGTGCCATCAGTGAGTCGCAGGGAACAGATACGCAGTATTTT; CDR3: CAISESQGTDTQYF
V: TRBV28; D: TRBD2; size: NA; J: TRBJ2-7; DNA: TGTGCCAGTTCCCAAAGGGCCTGGGGACTAACTGGACGGGGGCAGTACTTC; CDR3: CASSQRAWGLTGRGQYF
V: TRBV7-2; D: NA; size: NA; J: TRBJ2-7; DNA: TGTGCCAGCAGCTACATCTACGAGCAGTACTTC; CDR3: CASSYIYEQYF
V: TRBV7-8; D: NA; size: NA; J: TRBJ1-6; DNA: TGTGCCAGCAGCTTCAGAATTGGGAAGAGCTCCTATAATTCACCCCTCCACTTT; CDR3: CASSFRIGKSSYNSPLHF
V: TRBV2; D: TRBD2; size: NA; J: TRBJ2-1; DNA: TGTGCCAGCATCCAGAGCGGGGGGGCCTACAATGAGCAGTTCTTC; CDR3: CASIQSGGAYNEQFF
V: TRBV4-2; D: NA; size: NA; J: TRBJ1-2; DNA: TGTGCCAGCAGCCAAACAGGAGTTAACTATGGCTACACCTTC; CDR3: CASSQTGVNYGYTF
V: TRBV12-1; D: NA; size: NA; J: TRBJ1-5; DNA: TGTGCCAGCAGCTTTGTACCAGACAGTAGCAATCAGCCCCAGCATTTT; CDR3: CASSFVPDSSNQPQHF
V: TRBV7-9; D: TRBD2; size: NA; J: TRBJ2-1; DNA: TGTGCCCTCGAATCCCGCAGGGAGGGACTAGTTTACAATGAGCAGTTCTTC; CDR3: CALESRREGLVYNEQFF